A single sample gave rise to the 6 T cell receptor beta chains below, sequenced in a study of CD8 T cells in Susac syndrome. A quantity of about 0.45 to 1 ug RNA underwent reverse transcription using random hexamers. TCRdb processed the immunoSEQ multiplex PCR reads anew with MiXCR; each CDR3 protein has one entry. The data contain about 210,000 distinct CDR3 sequences, approximately 95% of them singletons. The sequenced sample was CD4+ T cells from PBMCs. The receptors here all came from a human donor with multiple sclerosis.

The rearrangement links TRBV30 to TRBJ2-7; D may be TRBD1 (6 bases). The germline V and J ends were trimmed by 5 bases and 1 base, with 15 bases remaining between them. The CDR3 is 14 amino acids. Per the germline V gene, CDR1 is GTSNPN and CDR2 is SVGIG (reference sequence). The CDR3 protein is CAWAIGTLSYEQYF. For the CDR3, the DNA is TGTGCCTGGGCGATCGGGACACTTTCCTACGAGCAGTACTTC.

The rearrangement links TRBV12-3 or TRBV12-4 to TRBJ1-1; maybe TRBD1 (5 bases). V was clipped by 11 bases and J by 5 bases, with 15 bases between them. The CDR3 has 12 amino acids. CDR3: CACGQGETEAFF. The CDR3, as DNA: TGTGCCTGCGGGCAGGGTGAGACTGAAGCTTTCTTT.

V usage is TRBV3-1 and J usage is TRBJ2-3; TRBD2 aligns across 10 bases. J gave up 0 bases and V 4 bases, and 10 bases lay outside the gene matches. Germline lookup yields CDR1 LGHDT and CDR2 YNNKEL (reference sequence). This CDR3 has 18 residues. CDR3 sequence: CASSPLAGAHRSTDTQYF. The DNA of the CDR3 is TGTGCCAGCAGCCCGCTAGCGGGGGCCCACCGTAGCACAGATACGCAGTATTTT.

This chain connects TRBV12-3 or TRBV12-4 to TRBJ1-1; D not resolved. This CDR3 contains 13 residues. Trimming took 7 bases from V and 1 from J, leaving 10 bases between them. The CDR3 loop is CASTPGRNTEAFF. CDR3 DNA: TGTGCCAGCACCCCCGGGAGGAACACTGAAGCTTTCTTT.

In regard to this clonotype: At one end the junction does not follow the germline gene, possibly because of a read error. V gene TRBV29-1 combines with J gene TRBJ2-7, with a weak D call TRBD1 (5 bases). The germline V gene has CDR1 SQVTM and CDR2 ANQGSEA. The CDR3 loop spans 11 amino acids. This chain's CDR3 is CSVEGAYEQYF. As DNA, the CDR3 is TGCAGCGTGGAAGGGGCCTACGAGCAGTACTTC.

V and J are TRBV20-1 and TRBJ2-5, with D perhaps matching TRBD2 (6 bases). CDR3 length equals 14 residues. The V end was cut by 3 bases, the J end by 2 bases, with 13 bases between. Germline lookup yields CDR1 DFQATT and CDR2 SNEGSKA (reference sequence). The CDR3 here is CSASLRAGQETQYF. As DNA, the CDR3 is TGCAGTGCTAGTCTACGTGCGGGACAAGAGACCCAGTACTTC.